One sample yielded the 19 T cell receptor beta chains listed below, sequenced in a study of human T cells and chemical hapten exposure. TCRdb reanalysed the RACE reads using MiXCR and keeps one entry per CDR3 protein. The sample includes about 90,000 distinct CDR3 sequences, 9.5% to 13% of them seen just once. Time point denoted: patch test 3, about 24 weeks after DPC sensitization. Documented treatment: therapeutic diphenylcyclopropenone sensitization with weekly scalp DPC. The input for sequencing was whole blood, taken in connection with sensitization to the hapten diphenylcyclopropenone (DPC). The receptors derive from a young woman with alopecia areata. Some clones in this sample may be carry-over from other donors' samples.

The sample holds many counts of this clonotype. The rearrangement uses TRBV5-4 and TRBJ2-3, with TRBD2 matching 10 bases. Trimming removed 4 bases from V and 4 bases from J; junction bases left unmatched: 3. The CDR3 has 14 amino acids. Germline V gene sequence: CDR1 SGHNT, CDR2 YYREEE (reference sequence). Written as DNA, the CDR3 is TGTGCCAGCAGCCTAGCGGGAGTGGCAGATACGCAGTATTTT. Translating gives CASSLAGVADTQYF.

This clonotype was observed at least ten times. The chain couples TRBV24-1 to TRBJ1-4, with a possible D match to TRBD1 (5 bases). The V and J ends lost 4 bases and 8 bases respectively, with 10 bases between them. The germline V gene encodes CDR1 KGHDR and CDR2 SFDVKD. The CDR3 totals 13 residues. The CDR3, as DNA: TGTGCCACCAGTGAAGGGACGGGCGAAAAACTGTTTTTT. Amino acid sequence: CATSEGTGEKLFF.

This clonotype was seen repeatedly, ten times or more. The CDR3 region is CSASPASGRALENEQFF. CDR3 sequence (DNA): TGCAGTGCTAGTCCTGCTAGCGGGAGGGCCTTGGAGAATGAGCAGTTCTTC. This chain uses TRBV20-1 with TRBJ2-1, with 12 bases lining up with TRBD2. Trimming removed 3 bases from V and 7 bases from J; junction bases left unmatched: 13. Germline V gives CDR1 DFQATT, CDR2 SNEGSKA (reference sequence). The CDR3 totals 17 residues.

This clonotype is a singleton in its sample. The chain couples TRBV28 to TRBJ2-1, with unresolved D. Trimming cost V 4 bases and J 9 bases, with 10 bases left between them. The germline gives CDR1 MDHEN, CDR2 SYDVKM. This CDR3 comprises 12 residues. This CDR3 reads CASSSPGFEQFF. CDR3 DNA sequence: TGTGCCAGCAGTTCGCCGGGCTTTGAGCAGTTCTTC.

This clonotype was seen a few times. CDR3 coding DNA: TGCAGCGTTGAGGGGGCGGACAGCTCCTACGAGCAGTACTTC. Its protein product is CSVEGADSSYEQYF. The chain uses TRBV29-1 and TRBJ2-7, with D tentatively TRBD1 (6 bases). This CDR3 region has 14 residues. The ends were cut back, 3 bases at V and 0 bases at J, with 12 bases in the middle. The V gene's germline CDR1 is SQVTM and CDR2 ANQGSEA.

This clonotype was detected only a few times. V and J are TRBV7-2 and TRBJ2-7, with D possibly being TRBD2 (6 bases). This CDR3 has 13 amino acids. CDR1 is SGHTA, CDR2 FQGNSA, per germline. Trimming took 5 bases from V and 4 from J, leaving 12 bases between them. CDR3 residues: CASSPGTHYEQYF. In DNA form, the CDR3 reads TGTGCCAGCAGCCCCGGGACTCATTACGAGCAGTACTTC.

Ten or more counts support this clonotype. The CDR3 DNA is TGCAGCGTTGAGGGTCAACTGGGCACTGAAGCTTTCTTT. The encoded protein is CSVEGQLGTEAFF. This chain connects TRBV29-1 to TRBJ1-1, with no clear D. The CDR3 spans 13 residues. V was shortened by 3 bases and J by 4 bases, with 12 bases between the two germline ends. Germline CDR1 reads SQVTM; CDR2 reads ANQGSEA.

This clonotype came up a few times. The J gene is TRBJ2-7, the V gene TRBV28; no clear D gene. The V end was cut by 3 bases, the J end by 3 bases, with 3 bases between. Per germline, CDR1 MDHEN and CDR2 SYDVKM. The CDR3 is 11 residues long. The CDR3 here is CASSLVYEQYF. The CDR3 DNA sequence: TGTGCCAGCAGTTTGGTCTACGAGCAGTACTTC.

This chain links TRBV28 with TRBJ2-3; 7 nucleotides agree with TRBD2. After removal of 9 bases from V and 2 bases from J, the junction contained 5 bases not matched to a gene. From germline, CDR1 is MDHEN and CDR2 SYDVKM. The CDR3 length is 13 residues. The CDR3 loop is CASSSGLTDTQYF. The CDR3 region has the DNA TGTGCCAGTTCTAGCGGACTCACAGATACGCAGTATTTT. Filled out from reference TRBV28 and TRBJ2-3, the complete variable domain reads DVKVTQSSRYLVKRTGEKVFLECVQDMDHENMFWYRQDPGLGLRLIYFSYDVKMKEKGDIPEGYSVSREKKERFSLILESASTNQTSMYLCASSSGLTDTQYFGPGTRLTVL.

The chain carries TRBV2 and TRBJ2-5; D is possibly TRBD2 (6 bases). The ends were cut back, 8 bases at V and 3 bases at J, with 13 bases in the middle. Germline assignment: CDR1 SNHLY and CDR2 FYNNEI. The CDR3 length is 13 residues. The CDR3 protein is CASVGRREETQYF. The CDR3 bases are TGTGCCAGCGTCGGACGGAGGGAAGAGACCCAGTACTTC.

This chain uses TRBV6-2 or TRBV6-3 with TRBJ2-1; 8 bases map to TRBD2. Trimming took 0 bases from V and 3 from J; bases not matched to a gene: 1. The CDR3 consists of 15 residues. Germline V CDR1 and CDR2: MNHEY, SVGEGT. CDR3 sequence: CASSYSSGIYNEQFF. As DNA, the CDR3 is TGTGCCAGCAGTTACTCTAGCGGGATCTACAATGAGCAGTTCTTC.

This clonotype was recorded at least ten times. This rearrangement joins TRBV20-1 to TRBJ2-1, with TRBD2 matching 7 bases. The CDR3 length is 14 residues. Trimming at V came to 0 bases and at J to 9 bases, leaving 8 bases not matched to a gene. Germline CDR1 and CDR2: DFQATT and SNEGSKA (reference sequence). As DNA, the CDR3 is TGCAGTGCTAGAGATGGGAGGGGACTGGGTGAGCAGTTCTTC. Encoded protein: CSARDGRGLGEQFF.

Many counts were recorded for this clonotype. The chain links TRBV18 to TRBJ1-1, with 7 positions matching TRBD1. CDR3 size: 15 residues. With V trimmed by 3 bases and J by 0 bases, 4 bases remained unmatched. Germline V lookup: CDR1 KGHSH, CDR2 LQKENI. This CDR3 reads CASSPGQAVNTEAFF. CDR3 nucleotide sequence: TGTGCCAGCTCACCCGGACAGGCGGTGAACACTGAAGCTTTCTTT.

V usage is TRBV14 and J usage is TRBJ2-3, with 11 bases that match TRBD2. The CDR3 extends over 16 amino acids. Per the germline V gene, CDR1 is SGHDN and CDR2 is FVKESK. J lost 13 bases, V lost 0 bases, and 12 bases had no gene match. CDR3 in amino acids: CASSQDLGTSGWAKYF. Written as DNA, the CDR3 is TGTGCCAGCAGCCAAGATCTAGGGACTAGCGGATGGGCGAAGTATTTT.

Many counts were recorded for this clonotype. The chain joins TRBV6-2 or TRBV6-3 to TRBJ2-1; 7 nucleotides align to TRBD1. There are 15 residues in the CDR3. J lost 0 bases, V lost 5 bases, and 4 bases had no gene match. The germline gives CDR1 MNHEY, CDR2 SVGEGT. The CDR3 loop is CASSRRGSSYNEQFF. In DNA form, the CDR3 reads TGTGCCAGCAGTCGCAGGGGGAGCTCCTACAATGAGCAGTTCTTC.

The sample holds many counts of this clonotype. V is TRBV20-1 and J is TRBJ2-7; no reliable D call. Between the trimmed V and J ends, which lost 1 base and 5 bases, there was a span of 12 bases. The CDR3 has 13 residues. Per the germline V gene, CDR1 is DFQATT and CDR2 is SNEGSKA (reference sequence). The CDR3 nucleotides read TGCAGTGCTAGAGGGTGGGGAATCAACGAGCAGTACTTC. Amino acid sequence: CSARGWGINEQYF.

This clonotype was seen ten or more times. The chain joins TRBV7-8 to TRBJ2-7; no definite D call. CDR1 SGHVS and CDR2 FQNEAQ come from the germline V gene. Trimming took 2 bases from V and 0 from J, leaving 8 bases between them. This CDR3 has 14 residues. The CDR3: CASSLYTLSYEQYV. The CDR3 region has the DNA TGTGCCAGCAGCTTATATACTCTCTCCTACGAGCAGTACGTC.

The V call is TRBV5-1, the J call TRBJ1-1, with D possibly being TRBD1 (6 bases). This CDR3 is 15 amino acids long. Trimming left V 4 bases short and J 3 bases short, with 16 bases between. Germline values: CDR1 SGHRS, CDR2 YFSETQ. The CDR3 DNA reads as TGCGCCAGCAGCCTATTAACAGGGTACGACACTGAAGCTTTCTTT. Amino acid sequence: CASSLLTGYDTEAFF. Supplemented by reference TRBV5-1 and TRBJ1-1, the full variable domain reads KAGVTQTPRYLIKTRGQQVTLSCSPISGHRSVSWYQQTPGQGLQFLFEYFSETQRNKGNFPGRFSGRQFSNSRSEMNVSTLELGDSALYLCASSLLTGYDTEAFFGQGTRLTVV.

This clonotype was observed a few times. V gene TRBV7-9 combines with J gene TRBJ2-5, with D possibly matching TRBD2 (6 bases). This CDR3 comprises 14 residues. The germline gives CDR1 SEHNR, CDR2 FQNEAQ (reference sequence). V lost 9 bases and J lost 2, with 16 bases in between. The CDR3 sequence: CASRGPGGQETQYF. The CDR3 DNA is TGTGCCAGTCGAGGCCCCGGGGGACAAGAGACCCAGTACTTC.